The 21 T cell receptor beta chains below all came from one sample that was sequenced in a study of control samples from healthy donors and cancer patients. Profiling relied on immunoSEQ multiplex PCR, and the TCRdb table lists in-frame clones only, not all of them. The repertoire has under 85,000 clones, about four fifths of them found once; the top ten carry about 3.1%. Sequencing used PBMCs. These receptors were obtained from a woman aged 45-59 years with lung cancer.

The CDR3 region has the DNA TGTGCCAGCAGCTCCCAGGGTTACGGCTACACCTTC. It yields the protein CASSSQGYGYTF. The chain joins TRBV7-8 to TRBJ1-2; possible D gene TRBD1, 5 bases. CDR1 and CDR2 from the germline V gene are SGHVS and FQNEAQ. The ends were cut back, 4 bases at V and 8 bases at J, with 11 bases in the middle. This CDR3 has 12 amino acids.

The rearrangement links TRBV3-1 (or the pseudogene TRBV3-2) to TRBJ1-1; D not resolved. Germline values: CDR1 LGHDT, CDR2 YNNKEL (reference sequence). This CDR3 spans 11 amino acids. V gave up 2 bases and J gave up 5 bases, with 3 bases separating them. The CDR3 protein is CASSQKTEAFF. The CDR3 DNA reads TGTGCCAGCAGCCAAAAAACTGAAGCTTTCTTT.

The genes are TRBV5-1 and TRBJ1-2; D gene ambiguous. The length of the CDR3 is 14 residues. V lost 0 bases, J lost 4 bases, and 10 bases lay in between. From germline, CDR1 is SGHRS and CDR2 YFSETQ. CDR3 protein: CASSLADGTYGYTF. CDR3 DNA sequence: TGCGCCAGCAGCTTGGCCGACGGTACCTATGGCTACACCTTC.

The chain is built from TRBV19 and TRBJ1-1; D is unresolved. Per the germline V gene, CDR1 is LNHDA and CDR2 is SQIVND (reference sequence). V lost 6 bases and J 7 bases, leaving 6 bases between the germline ends. CDR3 length equals 10 residues. CDR3 sequence (DNA): TGTGCCAGTAGCGGGTATGAAGCTTTCTTT. Translated: CASSGYEAFF.

The rearrangement uses TRBV6-4 and TRBJ2-7; TRBD1 matches at 9 bases. The V gene's germline CDR1 is MRHNA and CDR2 SNTAGT. The trim removed 0 bases at V and 2 bases at J, leaving 5 bases unmatched. The CDR3 spans 16 residues. CDR3 in amino acids: CASSDSGGTGTYEQYF. The DNA of the CDR3 is TGTGCCAGCAGTGACTCAGGAGGGACAGGGACCTACGAGCAGTACTTC.

This chain uses TRBV11-2 with TRBJ1-1; 7 positions match TRBD1. The CDR3 extends over 14 amino acids. CDR1 and CDR2 (germline): SGHAT, FQNNGV. The junction had 3 bases not matched to a gene; V was cut back by 4 bases and J by 1 base. This CDR3 is CASSSRQGNTEAFF. In nucleotides, the CDR3 is TGTGCCAGCAGCTCAAGACAGGGGAACACTGAAGCTTTCTTT.

The rearrangement links TRBV2 to TRBJ1-4, with no clear D. Germline lookup yields CDR1 SNHLY and CDR2 FYNNEI. V lost 4 bases, J lost 11 bases, and 5 bases lay in between. This CDR3 contains 10 residues. CDR3 sequence reads: CASSGLKLFF. CDR3 sequence (DNA): TGTGCCAGCAGTGGGCTCAAACTGTTTTTT.

The chain joins TRBV7-2 to TRBJ2-1; D is perhaps TRBD1 (6 bases). The germline CDR1 and CDR2 sequences are SGHTA and FQGNSA. The ends were cut back, 5 bases at V and 0 bases at J, with 14 bases in the middle. CDR3 length: 16 amino acids. The CDR3 nucleotides read TGTGCCAGCAGCCAATCACAGGGAACCTCCTACAATGAGCAGTTCTTC. Protein: CASSQSQGTSYNEQFF.

This clone was counted a few times. This chain connects TRBV7-9 to TRBJ1-5, with D unresolved. This CDR3 region has 12 residues. The V gene lost 5 bases and the J gene lost 5 bases, with 7 bases spanning the gap. The germline V gene encodes CDR1 SEHNR and CDR2 FQNEAQ (reference sequence). CDR3 bases: TGTGCCAGCAGCCCGGTTGATCAGCCCCAGCATTTT. Its translation is CASSPVDQPQHF.

This chain uses TRBV27 with TRBJ2-5; 9 bases agree with TRBD1. Germline V gives CDR1 MNHEY, CDR2 SMNVEV (reference sequence). This CDR3 comprises 16 residues. Trimming removed 1 base from V and 5 bases from J; junction bases left unmatched: 8. The CDR3 spells CASSLWTQGAPETQYF. CDR3 DNA sequence: TGTGCCAGCAGTTTATGGACACAGGGGGCGCCTGAGACCCAGTACTTC.

V usage is TRBV6-6 and J usage is TRBJ2-3; no clear D gene. Germline V CDR1 and CDR2: MNHNY, SVGAGI (reference sequence). Trimming took off 6 bases at V and 4 bases at J, with 8 bases between the two ends. CDR3 length equals 12 residues. The CDR3 sequence is CASRPESDTQYF. CDR3 in DNA: TGTGCCAGCAGGCCGGAGTCAGATACGCAGTATTTT.

About this clone: A junction boundary mismatches the germline segment, possibly from a read error. The chain carries TRBV5-1 and TRBJ1-2, with D perhaps TRBD1 (6 bases). Per the germline V gene, CDR1 is SGHRS and CDR2 is YFSETQ. The CDR3 is made up of 13 amino acids. CDR3 DNA sequence: TGCGCCAGCAGCCTAACAGGGAACTATGGCCACACCTTC. Amino acids: CASSLTGNYGHTF.

This chain joins TRBV11-2 and TRBJ1-2, with D possibly matching TRBD1 (6 bases). The germline V gene encodes CDR1 SGHAT and CDR2 FQNNGV. This CDR3 region has 14 residues. Deletions cut 5 bases from V and 4 bases from J, with 14 bases between. CDR3 sequence: CASSGPGGAYGYTF. CDR3 DNA sequence: TGTGCCAGCAGCGGGCCGGGGGGCGCCTATGGCTACACCTTC.

This clone showed up just a few times. V gene TRBV18 combines with J gene TRBJ1-3; 9 positions agree with TRBD1. CDR1 is KGHSH, CDR2 LQKENI, per germline. This CDR3 has 16 residues. The ends lost 5 bases at V and 4 bases at J; junction bases unmatched: 9. In nucleotides, the CDR3 is TGTGCCAGCTCATACCTCCCGGGACAGGGAGGAAACACCATATATTTT. Residues: CASSYLPGQGGNTIYF. Complete variable domain (other parts from reference TRBV18 and TRBJ1-3): NAGVMQNPRHLVRRRGQEARLRCSPMKGHSHVYWYRQLPEEGLKFMVYLQKENIIDESGMPKERFSAEFPKEGPSILRIQQVVRGDSAAYFCASSYLPGQGGNTIYFGEGSWLTVV.

Regarding this clone: At one end, the junction sequence differs from germline, possibly due to a read error. The V and J genes are TRBV6-1 and TRBJ1-5; tentatively, D is TRBD1 (5 bases). The germline V gene has CDR1 MNHNS and CDR2 SASEGT. The CDR3 sequence is 14 residues long. The CDR3 DNA sequence: TGTGCCAGCAGCGAAGGGACGAACAATCAGCCCCAGCATTTT. It specifies CASSEGTNNQPQHF.

The chain carries TRBV27 and TRBJ2-7; TRBD2 matches at 11 bases. Germline CDR1 MNHEY, CDR2 SMNVEV (reference sequence). Trimming took 2 bases from V and 1 from J; bases not matched to a gene: 4. The CDR3 covers 16 residues. The CDR3: CASSLRASGGSYEQYF. As DNA, the CDR3 is TGTGCCAGCAGTTTACGGGCTAGCGGGGGGTCCTACGAGCAGTACTTC.

The chain links TRBV6-5 to TRBJ2-3; no clear D. CDR3 length: 14 amino acids. Trimming cost V 6 bases and J 2 bases, with 12 bases left between them. CDR1 and CDR2 (germline): MNHEY, SVGAGI. This CDR3 reads CASRPGHYTDTQYF. The CDR3 coding sequence is TGTGCCAGCAGACCCGGGCATTACACAGATACGCAGTATTTT.

This clone was counted a single time. V and J are TRBV19 and TRBJ1-5; D unresolved. CDR1 is LNHDA, CDR2 SQIVND, per germline (reference sequence). The length of the CDR3 is 13 residues. Trimming stripped 5 bases from V and 7 bases from J, with 12 bases between. The CDR3 DNA reads as TGTGCCAGTAGTCCCCCAGGTTGGCAGCCCCAGCATTTT. The encoded protein is CASSPPGWQPQHF.

The V and J genes are TRBV6-5 and TRBJ2-7; D assignment may be TRBD1 or TRBD2 (5 bases each). Germline V lookup: CDR1 MNHEY, CDR2 SVGAGI. CDR3 size: 13 residues. V shed 8 bases and J shed 1 base, with 12 bases lying between them. For the CDR3, the DNA is TGTGCCAGCGGCCGGGACGCTTCCTACGAGCAGTACTTC. Protein sequence: CASGRDASYEQYF.

V and J are TRBV7-2 and TRBJ2-3; TRBD2 matches at 7 bases. The CDR3 has 15 residues. V lost 7 bases and J lost 2; bases outside the gene matches: 9. Germline lookup yields CDR1 SGHTA and CDR2 FQGNSA. CDR3: CASTLRRGSTDTQYF. As DNA, the CDR3 is TGTGCCAGCACTTTACGGCGGGGGTCCACAGATACGCAGTATTTT.

The chain is built from TRBV5-4 and TRBJ2-4; 8 bases agree with TRBD1. The CDR3 is made up of 14 amino acids. V gave up 8 bases and J gave up 7 bases; unmatched junction bases: 11. Germline V gene data show CDR1 as SGHNT and CDR2 as YYREEE (reference sequence). CDR3 nucleotide sequence: TGTGCCAGTTTGGACTCTACAGGGGGGAACATTCAGTACTTC. Its translation: CASLDSTGGNIQYF.